The 23 T cell receptor beta chains in this list originate from one sample, sequenced in a study of T cell responses to AZD1222 COVID-19 vaccine. Method: immunoSEQ multiplex PCR; TCRdb's copy keeps in-frame clones and lacks some. The sample shows some 130,000 clones, over 90% of them seen only once. The material was peripheral blood, obtained on day 0 of AZD1222 vaccination. The receptors were gathered from an adult in good health.

The V and J genes are TRBV6-5 and TRBJ2-1, with TRBD2 identical over 7 bases. The J segment lost 0 bases and the V segment lost 6 bases, leaving 5 bases of the junction unmatched. CDR1 is MNHEY, CDR2 SVGAGI, per germline. The CDR3 is made up of 15 amino acids. This CDR3 reads CASRTASGSYNEQFF. The CDR3 bases are TGTGCCAGCAGGACCGCTAGCGGCTCCTACAATGAGCAGTTCTTC.

This sequence joins TRBV30 and TRBJ1-4; D call uncertain. Germline V gene data show CDR1 as GTSNPN and CDR2 as SVGIG (reference sequence). This CDR3 is 12 amino acids long. V lost 0 bases to trimming and J lost 8 bases, with 7 bases between them. The CDR3 loop reads CAWSVVAEKLFF. In nucleotides, the CDR3 is TGTGCCTGGAGTGTAGTGGCGGAAAAACTGTTTTTT.

V usage is TRBV30 and J usage is TRBJ2-6; D ambiguous. The CDR3 length is 18 residues. CDR1 and CDR2 from the germline V gene are GTSNPN and SVGIG (reference sequence). V was pared by 4 bases and J by 0 bases, with 19 bases between. The CDR3, as DNA: TGTGCCTGGACTTCAGGCCCTAACCCAGACTCTGGGGCCAACGTCCTGACTTTC. Protein product: CAWTSGPNPDSGANVLTF.

The chain couples TRBV14 to TRBJ2-3, with D unclear. Per germline, CDR1 SGHDN and CDR2 FVKESK. This CDR3 has 12 residues. Trimming shortened V by 3 bases and J by 6 bases, and 7 bases separated the two germline ends. The CDR3 reads CASSQARDTQYF. The CDR3 region has the DNA TGTGCCAGCAGCCAGGCTAGGGATACGCAGTATTTT.

The chain is built from TRBV6-1 and TRBJ2-2; D might be TRBD1 (6 bases). Trimming cost V 4 bases and J 2 bases, with 14 bases left between them. The germline V gene has CDR1 MNHNS and CDR2 SASEGT. The CDR3 loop spans 16 amino acids. As DNA, the CDR3 is TGTGCCAGCAGTGGAGGGACCGGGACAAACACCGGGGAGCTGTTTTTT. Translation gives CASSGGTGTNTGELFF.

This clone has a count of ten or more. This chain uses TRBV7-9 with TRBJ2-2; D ambiguous. With 3 bases removed from V and 7 bases from J, the gap between germline ends came to 6 bases. The CDR3 is made up of 12 amino acids. Per the germline V gene, CDR1 is SEHNR and CDR2 is FQNEAQ (reference sequence). As DNA, the CDR3 is TGTGCCAGCAGCTTGGGGTACGGGGAGCTGTTTTTT. Its protein is CASSLGYGELFF. Complete variable domain (other parts from reference TRBV7-9 and TRBJ2-2): DTGVSQNPRHKITKRGQNVTFRCDPISEHNRLYWYRQTLGQGPEFLTYFQNEAQLEKSRLLSDRFSAERPKGSFSTLEIQRTEQGDSAMYLCASSLGYGELFFGEGSRLTVL.

This clone was recorded a few times. The V call is TRBV6-5, the J call TRBJ2-3, with 8 bases matching TRBD1. The V gene end was trimmed by 5 bases and the J gene end by 2 bases; junction bases not matched to a gene: 6. The CDR3 is 15 residues long. Germline V gene sequence: CDR1 MNHEY, CDR2 SVGAGI. CDR3 sequence: CASSKRQGFTDTQYF. CDR3 sequence (DNA): TGTGCCAGCAGTAAGCGACAGGGGTTCACAGATACGCAGTATTTT.

The chain uses TRBV5-4 and TRBJ1-4; possible D gene TRBD1, 5 bases. CDR1 is SGHNT and CDR2 is YYREEE in the germline V gene (reference sequence). This CDR3 region has 13 residues. V was pared by 5 bases and J by 7 bases, with 12 bases between. CDR3 sequence: CASRAPGGEKLFF. The DNA for the CDR3 is TGTGCCAGCAGAGCCCCGGGGGGTGAAAAACTGTTTTTT. Together with reference TRBV5-4 and TRBJ1-4, the CDR3 gives the full variable domain: ETGVTQSPTHLIKTRGQQVTLRCSSQSGHNTVSWYQQALGQGPQFIFQYYREEENGRGNFPPRFSGLQFPNYSSELNVNALELDDSALYLCASRAPGGEKLFFGSGTQLSVL.

The sample holds one count of this clone. The chain links TRBV7-6 to TRBJ1-3; tentative D call: TRBD1 (5 bases). This CDR3 comprises 15 residues. Trimming stripped 1 base from V and 2 bases from J, with 9 bases between. Germline CDR1 and CDR2: SGHVS and FNYEAQ. For the CDR3, the DNA is TGTGCCAGCAGCTTAGTTGGGGGTGCTGGAAACACCATATATTTT. Translated, it gives CASSLVGGAGNTIYF.

The chain recombines TRBV2 with TRBJ2-5; 7 bases align to TRBD2. This CDR3 spans 15 amino acids. The J segment lost 0 bases and the V segment lost 6 bases, leaving 7 bases of the junction unmatched. Germline values: CDR1 SNHLY, CDR2 FYNNEI. CDR3 coding DNA: TGTGCCAGCAGGCTCGACCGGGGGGACCAAGAGACCCAGTACTTC. Protein sequence: CASRLDRGDQETQYF.

This chain joins TRBV7-6 and TRBJ1-5, with 10 nucleotides matching TRBD1. CDR1 is SGHVS and CDR2 is FNYEAQ in the germline V gene. The CDR3 loop spans 15 amino acids. Trimming removed 5 bases from V and 6 bases from J; junction bases left unmatched: 7. DNA for the CDR3: TGTGCCAGCAGCATCGGGACAGGGGAGGCTCAGCCCCAGCATTTT. As protein: CASSIGTGEAQPQHF. The full variable domain, its missing parts supplied by reference TRBV7-6 and TRBJ1-5, is GAGVSQSPRYKVTKRGQDVALRCDPISGHVSLYWYRQALGQGPEFLTYFNYEAQQDKSGLPNDRFSAERPEGSISTLTIQRTEQRDSAMYRCASSIGTGEAQPQHFGDGTRLSIL.

The rearrangement joins TRBV4-1 to TRBJ2-7, with 9 bases matching TRBD2. This CDR3 comprises 17 residues. The trim removed 0 bases at V and 3 bases at J, leaving 9 bases unmatched. Germline CDR1 and CDR2: MGHRA and YSYEKL. CDR3 bases: TGCGCCAGCAGCCAAGATGCCCCTCCTAGCGGGATCTACGAGCAGTACTTC. Translation gives CASSQDAPPSGIYEQYF.

V gene TRBV10-3 combines with J gene TRBJ1-3; no clear D. Germline V CDR1 and CDR2: ENHRY, SYGVKD. V dropped 0 bases and J dropped 0 bases, with 12 bases sitting between them. There are 17 residues in the CDR3. Here the CDR3 reads CAISESPLSSSGNTIYF. CDR3 nucleotide sequence: TGTGCCATCAGTGAGTCGCCACTATCGAGCTCTGGAAACACCATATATTTT.

The gene calls are TRBV28 and TRBJ2-7; no definite D call. Germline CDR1 MDHEN, CDR2 SYDVKM. The CDR3 spans 11 residues. V was trimmed by 9 bases and J by 3 bases, leaving 9 bases between them. The CDR3 DNA reads as TGTGCCAGTAACGACGGCTACGAGCAGTACTTC. Its protein product is CASNDGYEQYF.

In its sample, this clone was seen a few times. The rearrangement links TRBV30 to TRBJ2-7; possible D gene TRBD2, 5 bases. V lost 0 bases and J lost 0, with 9 bases in between. This CDR3 has 14 residues. The germline CDR1 and CDR2 sequences are GTSNPN and SVGIG (reference sequence). CDR3 amino acids: CAWSVEGFSYEQYF. In DNA, the CDR3 is TGTGCCTGGAGTGTAGAGGGTTTCTCCTACGAGCAGTACTTC.

The genes are TRBV5-4 and TRBJ2-7; D unclear. Germline CDR1 and CDR2: SGHNT and YYREEE (reference sequence). The CDR3 contains 14 residues. Trimming shortened V by 4 bases and J by 1 base, and 12 bases separated the two germline ends. The CDR3 reads CASSDPTGSYEQYF. CDR3 DNA sequence: TGTGCCAGCAGCGACCCCACTGGGTCCTACGAGCAGTACTTC.

The chain is built from TRBV7-9 and TRBJ1-1, with D perhaps TRBD1 (5 bases). The CDR3 is 14 amino acids. Germline CDR1 SEHNR, CDR2 FQNEAQ (reference sequence). V lost 1 base and J 6 bases, leaving 12 bases between the germline ends. The CDR3: CASSLGGGAAEAFF. The CDR3 bases are TGTGCCAGCAGCTTAGGCGGAGGGGCAGCTGAAGCTTTCTTT.

The V call is TRBV5-8, the J call TRBJ1-5; 9 nucleotides match TRBD1. The CDR3 has 15 residues. Germline CDR1 SGHTS, CDR2 YDEGEE. V shed 3 bases and J 4 bases; nucleotides not matched to a gene: 5. For the CDR3, the DNA is TGTGCCAGCAGCTCCACGGGACAGGGTAATCAGCCCCAGCATTTT. Its protein is CASSSTGQGNQPQHF.

This chain uses TRBV5-4 with TRBJ2-7, with D perhaps matching TRBD2 (6 bases). Between the trimmed V and J ends, which lost 4 bases and 4 bases, there was a span of 15 bases. CDR3 length: 14 residues. Looked up from germline, CDR1 is SGHNT and CDR2 is YYREEE (reference sequence). CDR3 amino acids: CASSTLAARYEQYF. The CDR3 nucleotides read TGTGCCAGCAGCACCTTAGCGGCCCGATACGAGCAGTACTTC.

This clone showed up just once. The chain has TRBV30 and TRBJ1-2, with TRBD1 as a possible D gene (6 bases). The CDR3 runs 13 residues. Germline CDR1 GTSNPN, CDR2 SVGIG (reference sequence). V was trimmed by 5 bases and J by 8 bases, leaving 18 bases between them. DNA of the CDR3: TGTGCCTGGTTCAGGGTAGGGGGGGAAGGCTACACCTTC. Encoded protein: CAWFRVGGEGYTF.

The rearrangement links TRBV6-5 to TRBJ1-2; D gene ambiguous. This CDR3 is 15 amino acids long. Germline lookup yields CDR1 MNHEY and CDR2 SVGAGI. The V end was cut by 8 bases, the J end by 1 base, with 17 bases between. CDR3 in DNA: TGTGCCAGCCGGAATTTGGGGAAACTTAACTATGGCTACACCTTC. It codes for CASRNLGKLNYGYTF.

The J gene is TRBJ2-3, the V gene TRBV9, with no clear D. The CDR3 loop spans 13 amino acids. Between the trimmed V and J ends, which lost 3 bases and 4 bases, there was a span of 9 bases. Per germline, CDR1 SGDLS and CDR2 YYNGEE. The CDR3 reads CASSADHADTQYF. CDR3 coding DNA: TGTGCCAGCAGCGCAGACCACGCAGATACGCAGTATTTT.

CDR3 sequence (DNA): TGCAGCGCCCAGGACAGCGCGCCGATCTATGGCTACACCTTC. Translation: CSAQDSAPIYGYTF. V usage is TRBV29-1 and J usage is TRBJ1-2, with a tentative D call TRBD1 (6 bases). CDR3 size: 14 residues. V was cut by 7 bases and J by 4 bases, with 19 bases left in between. Germline CDR1 SQVTM, CDR2 ANQGSEA. Based on the CDR3 plus reference TRBV29-1 and TRBJ1-2, the full variable domain is SAVISQKPSRDICQRGTSLTIQCQVDSQVTMMFWYRQQPGQSLTLIATANQGSEATYESGFVIDKFPISRPNLTFSTLTVSNMSPEDSSIYLCSAQDSAPIYGYTFGSGTRLTVV.